One and the same sample provided the 21 T cell receptor beta chains below, sequenced in a study of blood T cell repertoires in COVID-19. Produced via immunoSEQ multiplex PCR; TCRdb's table is partial and in-frame only. The sample lists some 49,000 clones, approximately 81% occurring once. Sequencing was carried out using peripheral blood. The receptors derive from an elderly woman with COVID-19, enrolled during active disease.

The chain couples TRBV5-1 to TRBJ2-3, with 7 nucleotides matching TRBD1. Trimming took 7 bases from V and 6 from J; bases not matched to a gene: 14. CDR1 is SGHRS, CDR2 YFSETQ, per germline. This CDR3 is built from 15 residues. This chain's CDR3 is CASQGWGTVTDTQYF. The DNA for the CDR3 is TGCGCCAGCCAGGGGTGGGGGACAGTCACCGATACGCAGTATTTT.

The chain is built from TRBV4-1 and TRBJ2-7, with TRBD1 matching 11 bases. V shed 4 bases and J 4 bases; nucleotides not matched to a gene: 9. This CDR3 has 16 residues. Germline V gene sequence: CDR1 MGHRA, CDR2 YSYEKL. CDR3 DNA: TGCGCCAGCAGCCGCTTACCGGGACAGGGGGTTTACGAGCAGTACTTC. Its protein product is CASSRLPGQGVYEQYF.

The CDR3 bases are TGTGCCAGCAGCCCCTCGACAGAAAGTGGAAACACCATATATTTT. This gives the protein CASSPSTESGNTIYF. V gene TRBV9 combines with J gene TRBJ1-3; tentative D call: TRBD1 (5 bases). Trimming left V 4 bases short and J 3 bases short, with 14 bases between. Germline V lookup: CDR1 SGDLS, CDR2 YYNGEE. This CDR3 region has 15 residues.

The chain employs TRBV6-4 and TRBJ2-5; D might be TRBD1 (6 bases). The V end lost 6 bases, the J end lost 5 bases, and 13 bases lay between the germline ends. The CDR3 covers 13 residues. Germline lookup yields CDR1 MRHNA and CDR2 SNTAGT. CDR3 sequence: CASSETGLETQYF. The DNA of the CDR3 is TGTGCCAGCAGCGAAACAGGGTTGGAGACCCAGTACTTC.

This clone was counted between two and nine times. This chain links TRBV24-1 with TRBJ2-4; the match to TRBD1 covers 7 bases. V lost 10 bases and J lost 6; bases outside the gene matches: 5. Germline-derived CDR1 and CDR2 are KGHDR and SFDVKD. This CDR3 comprises 12 residues. Written as DNA, the CDR3 is TGTGCCACGGGCCCAGGGGGAAACATTCAGTACTTC. This codes for CATGPGGNIQYF.

This clone was seen only a few times. The chain combines TRBV7-2 with TRBJ2-2; TRBD2 is a possible D gene (5 bases). V lost 2 bases, J lost 6 bases, and 16 bases lay in between. The CDR3 runs to 16 residues. The germline CDR1 and CDR2 sequences are SGHTA and FQGNSA. The CDR3 loop is CASSLTKLAGPGELFF. The CDR3 nucleotides are TGTGCCAGCAGCTTAACAAAGCTAGCCGGGCCCGGGGAGCTGTTTTTT.

In its sample, this clone was seen a few times. The CDR3 here is CASSFSPSYNEQFF. The CDR3 coding sequence is TGTGCCAGCAGCTTCTCCCCCTCCTACAATGAGCAGTTCTTC. The rearrangement links TRBV7-2 to TRBJ2-1, with D unclear. CDR1 and CDR2 (germline): SGHTA, FQGNSA. There are 14 residues in the CDR3. The V gene lost 3 bases and the J gene lost 0 bases, with 6 bases spanning the gap.

This clone was counted a single time. The chain joins TRBV28 to TRBJ2-7, with TRBD1 matching over 9 bases. The CDR3 is made up of 13 amino acids. V shed 6 bases and J 2 bases; nucleotides not matched to a gene: 2. CDR1 is MDHEN, CDR2 SYDVKM, per germline. In DNA form, the CDR3 reads TGTGCCAGCAGCTGGACAGGGGCCTACGAGCAGTACTTC. It specifies CASSWTGAYEQYF.

The genes are TRBV27 and TRBJ2-7, with 7 bases identical to TRBD2. CDR1 and CDR2 from the germline V gene are MNHEY and SMNVEV (reference sequence). With 3 bases clipped from V and 2 bases from J, the junction kept 4 bases outside the gene matches. This CDR3 has 14 amino acids. CDR3 sequence reads: CASSFNGGTYEQYF. The CDR3 coding sequence is TGTGCCAGCAGTTTTAACGGGGGGACCTACGAGCAGTACTTC.

This rearrangement joins TRBV5-1 to TRBJ2-1; TRBD1 matches 11 bases. The CDR3 length is 16 residues. Germline CDR1 and CDR2: SGHRS and YFSETQ. V lost 4 bases and J lost 9; bases outside the gene matches: 12. The CDR3 region has the DNA TGCGCCAGCAGCGGCTCTGGGACAGGGGGAAGGGGTGAGCAGTTCTTC. Its translation: CASSGSGTGGRGEQFF.

This chain uses TRBV11-2 with TRBJ2-3; 7 nucleotides align to TRBD2. Looked up from germline, CDR1 is SGHAT and CDR2 is FQNNGV. The CDR3 length is 15 residues. J gave up 1 base and V 5 bases, and 6 bases lay outside the gene matches. CDR3 region: CASSGFREGTDTQYF. The CDR3 nucleotides are TGTGCCAGCAGCGGATTCCGGGAGGGCACAGATACGCAGTATTTT.

This chain uses TRBV27 with TRBJ1-5; D gene uncertain. The CDR3 length is 13 residues. Germline CDR1 is MNHEY and CDR2 is SMNVEV (reference sequence). V was pared by 2 bases and J by 7 bases, with 9 bases between. The CDR3 sequence is CASSLRGAQPQHF. As DNA, the CDR3 is TGTGCCAGCAGTTTACGAGGAGCCCAGCCCCAGCATTTT.

This clone was recorded a few times. The genes are TRBV3-1 (or the pseudogene TRBV3-2) and TRBJ1-3, with a weak D call TRBD1 (5 bases). This CDR3 comprises 15 residues. Trimming pared 0 bases from V and 0 bases from J, leaving 6 bases between. Germline values: CDR1 LGHDT, CDR2 YNNKEL (reference sequence). The CDR3 nucleotides read TGTGCCAGCAGCCAAGATACAGGCTCTGGAAACACCATATATTTT. The encoded protein is CASSQDTGSGNTIYF.

The CDR3 here is CASSNRDKGRPTMRVPEQFF. The CDR3 DNA reads TGTGCCAGTAGTAACCGGGACAAGGGCCGACCTACAATGAGGGTTCCTGAGCAGTTCTTC. V is TRBV19 and J is TRBJ2-1; D possibly corresponds to TRBD1 (6 bases). Germline V gene data show CDR1 as LNHDA and CDR2 as SQIVND (reference sequence). The CDR3 is made up of 20 amino acids. V was shortened by 4 bases and J by 9 bases, with 34 bases between the two germline ends. Full variable domain (outside the CDR3, taken from reference TRBV19 and TRBJ2-1): DGGITQSPKYLFRKEGQNVTLSCEQNLNHDAMYWYRQDPGQGLRLIYYSQIVNDFQKGDIAEGYSVSREKKESFPLTVTSAQKNPTAFYLCASSNRDKGRPTMRVPEQFFGPGTRLTVL.

This clone appeared a single time. The CDR3 is CASSLGTSGRNEQFF. In DNA form, the CDR3 reads TGTGCCAGCAGCCTGGGGACTAGCGGGAGGAATGAGCAGTTCTTC. The chain couples TRBV3-1 (or the pseudogene TRBV3-2) to TRBJ2-1; TRBD2 aligns across 15 bases. The germline V gene encodes CDR1 LGHDT and CDR2 YNNKEL (reference sequence). This CDR3 has 15 amino acids. J gave up 7 bases and V 4 bases, and 2 bases lay outside the gene matches.

The chain links TRBV11-2 to TRBJ2-1; a possible D gene is TRBD2 (6 bases). This CDR3 spans 14 amino acids. Germline V gene data show CDR1 as SGHAT and CDR2 as FQNNGV. V was pared by 5 bases and J by 8 bases, with 16 bases between. CDR3 loop: CASSLRDFLDEQFF. CDR3 in DNA: TGTGCCAGCAGCCTCCGGGACTTCCTCGATGAGCAGTTCTTC.

The chain recombines TRBV19 with TRBJ1-5, with D uncertain. There are 14 residues in the CDR3. Germline V gene lookup returns CDR1 LNHDA and CDR2 SQIVND (reference sequence). V was clipped by 3 bases and J by 5 bases, with 11 bases between them. DNA for the CDR3: TGTGCCAGTAGTATTCCGGGATCCTATCAGCCCCAGCATTTT. Protein: CASSIPGSYQPQHF.

The chain recombines TRBV3-1 (or the pseudogene TRBV3-2) with TRBJ1-1, with D perhaps matching TRBD1 (6 bases). The CDR3 sequence is 12 residues long. With 6 bases removed from V and 5 bases from J, the gap between germline ends came to 10 bases. CDR1 and CDR2 (germline): LGHDT, YNNKEL (reference sequence). CDR3 protein: CASRLQGTEAFF. The CDR3 region has the DNA TGTGCCAGCAGACTCCAGGGGACTGAAGCTTTCTTT.

A note on this clone: This sample includes further DNA sequences coding for the same CDR3. V usage is TRBV28 and J usage is TRBJ2-7, with TRBD2 identical over 14 bases. V trimming: 4 bases; J trimming: 5 bases; junction bases outside the gene matches: 7. The CDR3 spans 16 residues. CDR1 MDHEN and CDR2 SYDVKM come from the germline V gene. CDR3: CASSSPTSGRAHEQYF. In DNA form, the CDR3 reads TGTGCCAGCAGTTCCCCGACTAGCGGGAGGGCCCACGAGCAGTACTTC.

The genes are TRBV19 and TRBJ2-2; 7 bases are a match to TRBD2. Germline V gene data show CDR1 as LNHDA and CDR2 as SQIVND (reference sequence). This CDR3 has 14 residues. The V gene end was trimmed by 7 bases and the J gene end by 3 bases; junction bases not matched to a gene: 5. The CDR3, as DNA: TGTGCCAGTAACGAGGGAGGGTACACCGGGGAGCTGTTTTTT. Translation: CASNEGGYTGELFF.

The chain carries TRBV2 and TRBJ2-7, with a tentative D call TRBD1 (5 bases). Germline lookup yields CDR1 SNHLY and CDR2 FYNNEI. CDR3 length: 12 residues. V was shortened by 6 bases and J by 6 bases, with 12 bases between the two germline ends. This chain's CDR3 is CASSLGLGEQYF. CDR3 coding DNA: TGTGCCAGCAGCCTGGGGCTAGGCGAGCAGTACTTC.